These T cell receptor beta chains were read from a single sample in a study of regulatory T cells. The assay was immunoSEQ multiplex PCR, and TCRdb's table has in-frame clones only and misses some. This sample has about 17,000 clones, with more than 65% found just once. What was sequenced was conventional CD4+ T cells sorted from blood. The receptors here all came from a person between 30 and 45 years old with CD3G deficiency. Each CDR3 is given with its conserved first and last residue.

TRBV7-8	TRBJ2-5	17	CASSLAHRKGSQETQYF
TRBV6-1	TRBJ1-1	13	CASSWGSGTEAFF
TRBV7-9	TRBJ1-2	13	CASSRGAGSGYTF
TRBV6-1	TRBJ1-1	16	CASSERNWGLNTEAFF
TRBV5-1	TRBJ1-1	17	CASSLGVRMGIYTEAFF
TRBV7-2	TRBJ2-7	13	CASSLASSYEQYF
TRBV9	TRBJ2-7	15	CASSVGVGPGAEQYF
TRBV7-9	TRBJ2-3	15	CASSYTRGLTDTQYF
TRBV27	TRBJ1-5	14	CASSSGRSNQPQHF
TRBV6-5	TRBJ1-2	16	CASSYSWTGSLNGYTF
TRBV6-1	TRBJ2-4	18	CASSEGEASGYAKNIQYF
TRBV19	TRBJ2-1	16	CASSITGASGSSTQFF
TRBV6-1	TRBJ1-1	13	CASAGRWNTEAFF
TRBV7-9	TRBJ2-3	16	CASSSFGQGLTDTQYF
TRBV11-2	TRBJ2-3	14	CASSSRPYTDTQYF
TRBV28	TRBJ2-7	14	CASSPDFRAYEQYF
TRBV6-1	TRBJ1-6	13	CASSQARGSPLHF
TRBV20-1	TRBJ1-2	11	CSAQNLYGYTF
TRBV5-6	TRBJ1-1	15	CASSLFGTGGRSAFF
TRBV6-1	TRBJ2-3	16	CASSVWGQFSTDTQYF
TRBV27	TRBJ1-2	15	CASSPKPGWNYGYTF
TRBV10-3	TRBJ2-6	17	CATKRDRYQSGANVLTF
TRBV7-8	TRBJ2-6	15	CASSQTITGANVLTF
TRBV28	TRBJ2-7	15	CASSFLLGRRHEQYF
TRBV28	TRBJ1-2	12	CASSSTNYGYTF
TRBV11-2	TRBJ2-5	13	CASSPLGGATQYF
TRBV7-6	TRBJ2-1	13	CASSILSRSEQFF
TRBV9	TRBJ2-3	14	CASSFGGSTDTQYF
TRBV28	TRBJ1-5	13	CASRPTGTQPQHF
TRBV19	TRBJ2-1	16	CASSGVLGSSHNEQFF
TRBV10-3	TRBJ2-6	13	CAISNSGANVLTF
TRBV28	TRBJ1-1	15	CASSLFRRRDTEAFF
TRBV10-3	TRBJ2-7	15	CAISARYGLSYEQYF
TRBV5-1	TRBJ2-5	17	CASSLGIAGSARETQYF
TRBV6-6	TRBJ1-4	15	CASSLQGSTNEKLFF
TRBV7-9	TRBJ1-4	14	CASSLAGGAEKLFF
TRBV28	TRBJ1-6	16	CASSPFQGYELSPLHF
TRBV6-1	TRBJ1-1	15	CASSRHPLMNTEAFF
TRBV6-6	TRBJ2-7	11	CASSEGGEQYF
TRBV27	TRBJ2-7	16	CASSPRGREGTYEQCF
TRBV28	TRBJ1-2	15	CASSPGGQGNYGYTF
TRBV28	TRBJ2-6	13	CASSSPGANVLTF
TRBV11-2	TRBJ2-2	14	CASSGGGGTGELFF
TRBV11-2	TRBJ2-7	16	CASSLARQGIPHEQYF
TRBV7-2	TRBJ1-1	14	CASSLLGTLTEAFF
TRBV28	TRBJ1-5	16	CASSTLRGGRNQPQHF
TRBV28	TRBJ1-5	15	CASSAVGASNQPQHF
TRBV5-1	TRBJ2-7	15	CASSHGSPHSYEQYF
TRBV6-6	TRBJ1-5	14	CASRGQYSNQPQHF
TRBV7-9	TRBJ2-1	14	CASSYDGTYNEQFF
TRBV5-1	TRBJ2-3	15	CASSLGRGLTDTQYF
TRBV28	TRBJ1-2	11	CASGGFYGYTF
TRBV7-2	TRBJ1-4	16	CASSLRGGGAAGKLFF
TRBV5-5	TRBJ1-1	13	CASSLIGYTEAFF
TRBV5-5	TRBJ2-7	15	CASSSAGTGIYEQYF
TRBV28	TRBJ1-1	13	CASTGRGNTEAFF
TRBV28	TRBJ2-7	14	CASSRLANSYEQYF